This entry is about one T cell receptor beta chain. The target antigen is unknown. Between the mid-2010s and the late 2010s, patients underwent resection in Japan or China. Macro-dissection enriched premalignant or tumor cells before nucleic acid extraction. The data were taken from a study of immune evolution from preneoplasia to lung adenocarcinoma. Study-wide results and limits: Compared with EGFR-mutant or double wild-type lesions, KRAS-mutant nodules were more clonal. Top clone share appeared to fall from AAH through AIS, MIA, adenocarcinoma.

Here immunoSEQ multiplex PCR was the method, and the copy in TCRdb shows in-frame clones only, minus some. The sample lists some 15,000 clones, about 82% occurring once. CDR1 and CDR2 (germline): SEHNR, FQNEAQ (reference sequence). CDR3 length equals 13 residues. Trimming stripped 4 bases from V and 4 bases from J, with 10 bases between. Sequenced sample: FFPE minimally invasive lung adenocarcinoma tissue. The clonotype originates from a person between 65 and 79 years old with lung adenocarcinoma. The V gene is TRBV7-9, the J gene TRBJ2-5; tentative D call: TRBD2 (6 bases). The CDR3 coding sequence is TGTGCCAGCAGCTCCGTCGGGGGAGAGACCCAGTACTTC. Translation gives CASSSVGGETQYF.